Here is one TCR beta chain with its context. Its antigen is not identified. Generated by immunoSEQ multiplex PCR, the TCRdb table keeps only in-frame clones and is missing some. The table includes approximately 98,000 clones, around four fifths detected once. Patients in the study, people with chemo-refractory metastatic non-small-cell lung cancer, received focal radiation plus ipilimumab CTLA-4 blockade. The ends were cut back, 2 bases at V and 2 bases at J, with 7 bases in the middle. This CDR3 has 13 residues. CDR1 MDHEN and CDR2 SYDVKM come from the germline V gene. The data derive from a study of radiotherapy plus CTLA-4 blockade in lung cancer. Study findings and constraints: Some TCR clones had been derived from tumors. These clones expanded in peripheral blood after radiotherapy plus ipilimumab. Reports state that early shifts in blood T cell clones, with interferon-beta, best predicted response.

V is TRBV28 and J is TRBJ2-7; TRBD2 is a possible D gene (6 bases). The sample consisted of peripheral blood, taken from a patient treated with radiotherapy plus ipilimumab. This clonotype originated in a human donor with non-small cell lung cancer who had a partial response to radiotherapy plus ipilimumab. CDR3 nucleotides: TGTGCCAGCAGTTTACCGGGGGCCTACGAGCAGTACTTC. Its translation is CASSLPGAYEQYF.